These T cell receptor beta chains were read from a single sample in a study of blood T cells in healthy people across ages. A single record per CDR3 protein comes from TCRdb applying MiXCR to the 5' RACE reads. Of roughly 800,000 distinct CDR3 sequences detected, 25% appear once; the ten largest clones hold around 3.6%. This sample also appeared in a second study, on T cells of mothers and their children.

The sample consisted of blood. Receptors were obtained from a boy aged 10-17 years in good health. CDR3s include the opening cysteine and the closing phenylalanine or tryptophan. Fields, in order: D gene, clone size, J gene, V gene, CDR3 protein, CDR3 DNA. The D gene is left open where the match is weak. Rows may omit the clone size; those that give it use once, few, many or a size class.

NA,few,TRBJ1-1,TRBV28,CASSPRQGIPRANTETFF,TGTGCCAGCAGTCCCCGCCAAGGAATTCCTAGAGCTAACACTGAAACTTTCTTT
TRBD2,NA,TRBJ2-1,TRBV10-3,CAISELLAGALSEQFF,TGTGCCATCAGTGAGTTACTAGCGGGGGCCCTCAGTGAGCAGTTCTTC
TRBD1,NA,TRBJ2-7,TRBV29-1,CSVRPSGQGYEQYF,TGCAGCGTGAGACCGTCCGGACAGGGTTACGAGCAGTACTTC
TRBD1,NA,TRBJ2-5,TRBV6-5,CASPSTRGPGETQYF,TGTGCCAGCCCCAGTACGAGGGGGCCGGGGGAGACCCAGTACTTC
TRBD2,few,TRBJ2-1,TRBV29-1,CSVDGLAGDNEQFF,TGCAGCGTTGATGGGCTAGCGGGTGACAATGAGCAGTTCTTC
TRBD1,NA,TRBJ2-5,TRBV12-3/TRBV12-4,CASSRGQGGKETQYF,TGTGCCAGCAGTCGAGGACAGGGGGGGAAAGAGACCCAGTACTTC
NA,few,TRBJ1-5,TRBV20-1,CSASEEFGSNQPQHF,TGCAGTGCTAGCGAAGAGTTCGGTAGCAATCAGCCCCAGCATTTT
TRBD1,many,TRBJ2-3,TRBV20-1,CSARDRSDGTDTQYF,TGCAGTGCTAGGGACAGGTCGGACGGCACAGATACGCAGTATTTT
NA,NA,TRBJ2-5,TRBV28,CASMDPNGETQYF,TGTGCCAGCATGGATCCTAATGGCGAGACCCAGTACTTC
NA,NA,TRBJ2-7,TRBV28,CASSHRASGQTYEQYF,TGTGCCAGCAGTCATCGCGCGTCCGGACAGACCTACGAGCAGTACTTC
NA,NA,TRBJ2-2,TRBV7-9,CACSLEGNTGELFF,TGTGCCTGCAGCTTAGAGGGTAACACCGGGGAGCTGTTTTTT
NA,many,TRBJ1-4,TRBV6-2/TRBV6-3,CASTLRRGGEKLFF,TGTGCCAGCACTCTCCGACGCGGAGGTGAAAAACTGTTTTTT
NA,few,TRBJ1-1,TRBV12-3/TRBV12-4,CASITGTRLTLNTEAFF,TGTGCCAGCATTACCGGGACTCGTCTGACCCTGAACACTGAAGCTTTCTTT
TRBD2,once,TRBJ2-4,TRBV9,CASSPGLAGGVLYF,TGTGCCAGCAGTCCCGGACTAGCGGGAGGGGTCCTGTACTTC
TRBD2,few,TRBJ2-5,TRBV7-7,CASSRLAGLEETQYF,TGTGCTAGCAGCCGACTAGCGGGATTGGAGGAGACCCAGTACTTC
TRBD1,NA,TRBJ2-5,TRBV29-1,CSVVGTGPSYETQYF,TGCAGCGTTGTAGGGACAGGGCCATCATACGAGACCCAGTACTTC
NA,many,TRBJ2-7,TRBV27,CASSPPGPYEQYF,TGTGCCAGCAGTCCCCCAGGGCCCTACGAGCAGTACTTC
NA,NA,TRBJ1-5,TRBV30,CAWGPGPRSIQPQHF,TGTGCCTGGGGCCCCGGGCCCCGGTCAATTCAGCCCCAGCATTTT
TRBD2,NA,TRBJ2-4,TRBV2,CASRGTSGTQVDIQYF,TGTGCCAGCAGGGGGACTAGCGGGACCCAGGTGGACATTCAGTACTTC
TRBD1,many,TRBJ2-7,TRBV4-3,CASSLGQGRYEQYF,TGCGCCAGCAGCCTTGGACAGGGGCGTTACGAGCAGTACTTC